The next 8 T cell receptor beta chains were all read from a single sample in a study of T cells expressing NK-cell markers (dated by TCRdb to about 2020). Libraries were made using 5' RACE. These reads were obtained on an Illumina HiSeq 2000. Following reprocessing of the reads by TCRdb, the data hold one row per CDR3 protein sequence and no DNA is available. The sample's table lists a count of 400,000 to 450,000 distinct CDR3 sequences. The ten largest clonotypes hold roughly 8% of the sample. Sequences were obtained from blood T cells: a sorted CD56 or NKG2C T cell subset, CD4+ or CD8+ T cells, or bulk PBMC T cells (not recorded which). These receptors were obtained from a woman aged 18-70 years in good health.

The rearrangement joins TRBV20-1 to TRBJ2-2; TCRdb reports TRBD2, a call that lacks DNA to check it against. This CDR3 is 16 amino acids long. Germline CDR1 is DFQATT and CDR2 is SNEGSKA (reference sequence). The CDR3 protein is CSARPPGLAVTGELFF.

V gene TRBV29-1 combines with J gene TRBJ1-1; with no DNA, the TCRdb D assignment of TRBD1 cannot be verified. The CDR3 covers 14 residues. The germline gives CDR1 SQVTM, CDR2 ANQGSEA. The CDR3 reads CSVDWSGIHTEAFF. The full variable domain, with the rest looked up from reference TRBV29-1 and TRBJ1-1, is SAVISQKPSRDICQRGTSLTIQCQVDSQVTMMFWYRQQPGQSLTLIATANQGSEATYESGFVIDKFPISRPNLTFSTLTVSNMSPEDSSIYLCSVDWSGIHTEAFFGQGTRLTVV.

The rearrangement joins TRBV5-8 to TRBJ1-1. CDR3 length: 17 residues. The germline gives CDR1 SGHTS, CDR2 YDEGEE. The CDR3 is CASSFHLRIMGNTEAFF.

The gene calls are TRBV2 and TRBJ2-2; the D call from TCRdb, TRBD1, cannot be confirmed without DNA. The germline gives CDR1 SNHLY, CDR2 FYNNEI. This CDR3 contains 15 residues. CDR3 protein: CATTGDGANTGELFF.

The chain combines TRBV29-1 with TRBJ2-5. The germline V gene has CDR1 SQVTM and CDR2 ANQGSEA. This CDR3 has 13 amino acids. CDR3 amino acids: CSVEDLPQETQYF.

The rearrangement links TRBV11-2 to TRBJ1-1; TCRdb returns TRBD1, unconfirmable since there is no DNA. The CDR3 length is 13 residues. The germline V gene encodes CDR1 SGHAT and CDR2 FQNNGV. Here the CDR3 reads CASSSAGVRGAFF.

The chain recombines TRBV5-5 with TRBJ1-5; checking the TCRdb D call of TRBD1 is not possible without DNA. The CDR3 extends over 16 amino acids. Germline CDR1 is SGHKS and CDR2 is YYEKEE (reference sequence). The CDR3: CASSPRGGDSNQPQHF.

The chain is built from TRBV27 and TRBJ2-1; TCRdb designates TRBD2, a call that cannot be tested without DNA. Germline values: CDR1 MNHEY, CDR2 SMNVEV (reference sequence). The CDR3 has 15 amino acids. CDR3: CASSLSGGPFNEQFF.